The entry that follows covers one TCR beta chain sequence. Its specificity is not known. Assay used: immunoSEQ multiplex PCR; TCRdb lists only in-frame clones, some missing. The table has around 350,000 clones, around 83% seen once. V lost 9 bases to trimming and J lost 3 bases; unmatched junction nucleotides: 5. This CDR3 contains 13 residues. The V gene's germline CDR1 is LNHDA and CDR2 SQIVND (reference sequence). This entry is derived from a study of Ad26.COV2.S vaccination and SARS-CoV-2 variants. As for the study in general: Intramuscularly, Ad26.COV2.S was given either once or twice, 56 days apart. Broader study findings: Substantial breadth in spike-specific CD8+ and CD4+ T cell responses was reportedly seen after vaccination.

The treatment denotes: roughly 20 received Ad26.COV2.S at low or high dose, single or two shots; about 5 received placebo; per-sample allocation not given. Collection of the samples took place on day 63 after the first injection of vaccine or placebo. The individual, an adult aged 18-55 years, was a donor in Boston. This clonotype was sampled from a person between 18 and 59 years old who received the Ad26.COV2.S COVID-19 vaccine or a placebo. This chain connects TRBV19 to TRBJ1-3, with TRBD1 identical over 7 bases. Sample: peripheral blood, taken in a trial of Ad26.COV2.S vaccine versus placebo. The CDR3 reads CASQDRNGNTIYF. In DNA form, the CDR3 reads TGTGCCAGCCAGGACAGGAATGGAAACACCATATATTTT. Based on the CDR3 plus reference TRBV19 and TRBJ1-3, the full variable domain is DGGITQSPKYLFRKEGQNVTLSCEQNLNHDAMYWYRQDPGQGLRLIYYSQIVNDFQKGDIAEGYSVSREKKESFPLTVTSAQKNPTAFYLCASQDRNGNTIYFGEGSWLTVV.